The next 5 T cell receptor beta chains were all read from a single sample in a study of OX40 agonist ivuxolimab in advanced cancers. Data came from immunoSEQ multiplex PCR; TCRdb stores just in-frame clones and leaves some out. Among around 62,000 clones, roughly 84% were seen once, and the ten largest hold 2% to 3%. The starting material was CD4+ or CD8+ T cells sorted from blood, obtained in a trial of the OX40 agonist ivuxolimab. The origin of the receptors is an adult with an advanced solid tumor such as melanoma, head and neck, liver or kidney cancer.

V usage is TRBV25-1 and J usage is TRBJ2-3; D is ambiguous. The CDR3 contains 11 residues. Trimming stripped 4 bases from V and 5 bases from J, with 4 bases between. Germline V lookup: CDR1 MGHDK, CDR2 SYGVNS. The CDR3 loop is CASSVGDTQYF. The CDR3 DNA reads as TGTGCCAGCAGTGTCGGAGATACGCAGTATTTT.

This chain connects TRBV5-6 to TRBJ1-2; D not certain. The germline CDR1 and CDR2 sequences are SGHDT and YYEEEE. CDR3 length: 14 amino acids. The V and J ends lost 3 bases and 0 bases respectively, with 9 bases between them. CDR3 bases: TGTGCCAGCAGCTCCCAGTTAACTAACTATGGCTACACCTTC. This sequence encodes CASSSQLTNYGYTF.

The chain combines TRBV18 with TRBJ2-3; D is perhaps TRBD1 (5 bases). CDR1 is KGHSH and CDR2 is LQKENI in the germline V gene. Trimming removed 3 bases from V and 1 base from J, with 8 bases in between. The length of the CDR3 is 14 residues. CDR3 in amino acids: CASSPQQGTDTQYF. The DNA for the CDR3 is TGTGCCAGCTCACCTCAACAGGGCACAGATACGCAGTATTTT.

CDR3 protein: CASSPGQGGPYEQYF. The CDR3 region has the DNA TGTGCCAGTAGTCCGGGACAGGGGGGCCCCTACGAGCAGTACTTC. V is TRBV19 and J is TRBJ2-7; 11 nucleotides line up with TRBD1. The CDR3 length is 15 residues. V lost 5 bases and J lost 2; bases outside the gene matches: 5. Germline V gives CDR1 LNHDA, CDR2 SQIVND (reference sequence).

The chain uses TRBV12-5 and TRBJ1-5; 7 bases match TRBD1. Looked up from germline, CDR1 is LGHNT and CDR2 is FRNRAP. The V gene end was trimmed by 1 base and the J gene end by 3 bases; junction bases not matched to a gene: 12. There are 18 residues in the CDR3. The CDR3 reads CASGLDINRDRHNQPQHF. The CDR3 DNA sequence: TGTGCTAGTGGTTTGGACATTAACCGGGACAGACACAATCAGCCCCAGCATTTT.